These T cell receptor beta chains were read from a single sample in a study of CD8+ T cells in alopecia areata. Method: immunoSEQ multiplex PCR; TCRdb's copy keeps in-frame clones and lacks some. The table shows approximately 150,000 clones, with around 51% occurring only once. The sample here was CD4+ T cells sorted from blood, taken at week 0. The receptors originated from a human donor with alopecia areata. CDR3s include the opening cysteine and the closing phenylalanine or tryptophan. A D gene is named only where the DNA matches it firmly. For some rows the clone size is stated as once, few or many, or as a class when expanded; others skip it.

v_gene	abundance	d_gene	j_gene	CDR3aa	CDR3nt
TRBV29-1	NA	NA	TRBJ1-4	CSVGGRAREKLFF	TGCAGCGTGGGTGGTAGGGCACGTGAAAAACTGTTTTTT
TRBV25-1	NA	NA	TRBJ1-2	CASSLGGGGNYGYTF	TGTGCCAGCAGCCTTGGGGGAGGGGGAAACTATGGCTACACCTTC
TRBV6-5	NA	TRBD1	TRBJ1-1	CASSGSTGGRTEAFF	TGTGCCAGCAGTGGATCGACAGGGGGCCGCACTGAAGCTTTCTTT
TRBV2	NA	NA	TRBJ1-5	CASRVRGDQPQHF	TGTGCCAGCCGGGTGCGTGGGGATCAGCCCCAGCATTTT
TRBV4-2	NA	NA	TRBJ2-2	CASSQNQNTGELFF	TGTGCCAGCAGCCAAAATCAAAACACCGGGGAGCTGTTTTTT
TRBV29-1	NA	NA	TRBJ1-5	CSVYRGGNQPQHF	TGCAGCGTGTACCGGGGTGGCAATCAGCCCCAGCATTTT
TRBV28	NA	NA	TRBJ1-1	CASSSPLEAKAFF	TGTGCCAGCAGTTCCCCTTTGGAGGCTAAAGCTTTCTTT
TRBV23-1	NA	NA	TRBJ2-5	CASSQSSETQYF	TGCGCCAGCAGTCAAAGCTCAGAGACCCAGTACTTC
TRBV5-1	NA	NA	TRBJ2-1	CASSWGLEANEQFF	TGCGCCAGCAGCTGGGGACTCGAGGCTAATGAGCAGTTCTTC
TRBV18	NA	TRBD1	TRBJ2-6	CASGDRDRGSAGANVLTF	TGTGCCAGCGGAGATCGGGACAGGGGATCTGCTGGGGCCAACGTCCTGACTTTC
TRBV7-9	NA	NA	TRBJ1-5	CASSLEGHQPQHF	TGTGCCAGCAGCTTAGAGGGGCATCAGCCCCAGCATTTT
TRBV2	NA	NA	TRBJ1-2	CASSATGYTF	TGTGCCAGCAGCGCAACGGGCTACACCTTC
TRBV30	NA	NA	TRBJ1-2	CAWSTGFQHGYTF	TGTGCCTGGAGTACAGGATTCCAACATGGCTACACCTTC
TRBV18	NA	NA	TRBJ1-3	CASSPVFDTIYF	TGTGCCAGCTCACCAGTCTTCGACACCATATATTTT
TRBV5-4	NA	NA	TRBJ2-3	CASSSPWDTQYF	TGTGCCAGCAGCTCCCCGTGGGATACGCAGTATTTT
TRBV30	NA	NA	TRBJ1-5	CAWSLGRGLAQHF	TGTGCCTGGAGTTTGGGGCGAGGGTTAGCCCAGCATTTT
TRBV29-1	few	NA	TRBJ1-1	CSVEEYSKNTEAFF	TGCAGCGTTGAAGAGTACTCCAAGAACACTGAAGCTTTCTTT
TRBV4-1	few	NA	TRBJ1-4	CASRGATNEKLFF	TGCGCCAGCAGGGGGGCAACTAATGAAAAACTGTTTTTT
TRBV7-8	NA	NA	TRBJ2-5	CASTLRQKETQYF	TGTGCCAGCACCCTTAGACAGAAAGAGACCCAGTACTTC
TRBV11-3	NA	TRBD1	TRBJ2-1	CASSSGTGGYNEQFF	TGTGCCAGCAGCTCCGGGACAGGGGGGTACAATGAGCAGTTCTTC
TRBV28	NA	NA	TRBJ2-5	CASSSQGGTQYF	TGTGCCAGCAGTAGTCAGGGAGGGACCCAGTACTTC
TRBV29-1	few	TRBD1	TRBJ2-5	CSALGTGEETQYF	TGCAGCGCTCTGGGGACAGGGGAAGAGACCCAGTACTTC
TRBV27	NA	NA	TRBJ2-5	CARPGRLGDQETQYF	TGTGCCAGGCCAGGGCGGTTGGGCGACCAAGAGACCCAGTACTTC
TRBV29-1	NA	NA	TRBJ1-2	CSVLTSSYGYTF	TGCAGCGTGCTGACATCCAGCTATGGCTACACCTTC
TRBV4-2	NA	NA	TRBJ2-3	CASSQEGGTSTDTQYF	TGTGCCAGCAGCCAAGAAGGCGGAACTAGCACAGATACGCAGTATTTT
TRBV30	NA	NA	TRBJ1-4	CAWSDTAEKLFF	TGTGCCTGGAGTGATACGGCGGAAAAACTGTTTTTT
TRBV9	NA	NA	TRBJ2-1	CASSVDPGSHEQFF	TGTGCCAGCAGCGTAGACCCCGGATCGCATGAGCAGTTCTTC
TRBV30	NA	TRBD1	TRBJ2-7	CAWSVKRTGAYEQYF	TGTGCCTGGAGTGTAAAGCGGACAGGGGCATACGAGCAGTACTTC
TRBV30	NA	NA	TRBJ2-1	CAWSVLPPRIGDSYNEQFF	TGTGCCTGGAGTGTACTCCCCCCCCGCATCGGGGATTCCTACAATGAGCAGTTCTTC
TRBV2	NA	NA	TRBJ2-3	CASSPGRPPDTQYF	TGTGCCAGCAGTCCGGGACGCCCTCCGGATACGCAGTATTTT
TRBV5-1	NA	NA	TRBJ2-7	CASSSDFYEQYF	TGCGCCAGCAGCTCCGACTTCTACGAGCAGTACTTC
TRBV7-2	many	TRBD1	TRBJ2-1	CASSKMGQGGDEQFF	TGTGCCAGCAGCAAGATGGGACAGGGTGGCGATGAGCAGTTCTTC
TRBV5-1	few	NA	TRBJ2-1	CASSLGVVPRNEQFF	TGCGCCAGCAGCCTGGGGGTCGTCCCTCGCAATGAGCAGTTCTTC
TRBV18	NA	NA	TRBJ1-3	CASSPNDGNTIYF	TGTGCCAGCTCACCCAACGATGGAAACACCATATATTTT
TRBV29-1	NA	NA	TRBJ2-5	CGGGVGAQYF	TGCGGCGGAGGGGTGGGGGCCCAGTACTTC
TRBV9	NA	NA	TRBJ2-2	CASSGNTGELFF	TGTGCCAGCAGCGGGAACACCGGGGAGCTGTTTTTT
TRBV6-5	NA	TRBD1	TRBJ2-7	CASSTNQGAYEQYF	TGTGCCAGCAGTACTAATCAGGGGGCCTACGAGCAGTACTTC
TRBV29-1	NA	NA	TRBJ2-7	CSVNLKTGISYEQYF	TGCAGCGTTAACCTAAAAACAGGAATCTCCTACGAGCAGTACTTC
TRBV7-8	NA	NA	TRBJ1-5	CASSLGWGASNQPQHF	TGTGCCAGCAGCTTGGGTTGGGGGGCTAGCAATCAGCCCCAGCATTTT
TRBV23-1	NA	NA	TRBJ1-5	CASSHPKSDQPQHF	TGCGCCAGCAGTCATCCCAAGTCGGATCAGCCCCAGCATTTT
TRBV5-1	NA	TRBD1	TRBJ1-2	CASSRGQNYGYTF	TGCGCCAGCAGCAGGGGACAGAACTATGGCTACACCTTC
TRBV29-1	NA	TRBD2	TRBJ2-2	CSVRTSGQTGELFF	TGCAGCGTCCGGACTAGCGGTCAGACCGGGGAGCTGTTTTTT
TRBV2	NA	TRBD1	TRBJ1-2	CASSDITQGGYGYTF	TGTGCCAGCAGCGACATTACGCAGGGGGGCTATGGCTACACCTTC
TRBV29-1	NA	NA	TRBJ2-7	CSVATFGEQYF	TGCAGCGTTGCAACTTTCGGCGAGCAGTACTTC
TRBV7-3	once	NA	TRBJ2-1	CASSLDLAGEQFF	TGTGCCAGCAGCTTAGACCTAGCAGGTGAGCAGTTCTTC
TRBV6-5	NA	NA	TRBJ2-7	CASSYLPRGVVGKQYF	TGTGCCAGCAGTTATTTGCCCAGGGGTGTGGTTGGTAAGCAGTACTTC
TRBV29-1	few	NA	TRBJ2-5	CSVEENRAGETQYF	TGCAGCGTAGAGGAAAACAGGGCGGGTGAGACCCAGTACTTC
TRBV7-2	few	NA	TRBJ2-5	CASSFQETQYF	TGTGCCAGCAGCTTTCAAGAGACCCAGTACTTC